A selection of T cell receptor beta chains follows, all from one sample in a study of T cell repertoires in aging, cancer and after chemotherapy. TCRdb analysed the multiplex PCR reads with MiXCR anew, one entry per CDR3 protein. The profile covers approximately 9,700 distinct CDR3 sequences, with approximately 40% appearing a single time and roughly 9.5% taken by the ten largest. Sequencing input: blood. The receptors derive from a human donor in good health. The CDR3 runs from the conserved cysteine through the conserved F or W. Fields, in order: J gene, V gene, CDR3 protein.

j_call: TRBJ2-7; v_call: TRBV7-9; cdr3_aa: CASSPGTGLPYEQYF
j_call: TRBJ2-7; v_call: TRBV19; cdr3_aa: CASSIRTGGAYEQYF
j_call: TRBJ2-7; v_call: TRBV5-6; cdr3_aa: CASSLLQGKYEQYF
j_call: TRBJ1-5; v_call: TRBV6-5; cdr3_aa: CASSISGQGARPQHF
j_call: TRBJ2-7; v_call: TRBV18; cdr3_aa: CASSPLLTGYYEQYF
j_call: TRBJ2-5; v_call: TRBV27; cdr3_aa: CASSFRRAGLSGETQYF
j_call: TRBJ2-1; v_call: TRBV18; cdr3_aa: CASSPGIFPGGGEQFF
j_call: TRBJ1-5; v_call: TRBV19; cdr3_aa: CASSIQNQPQHF
j_call: TRBJ2-1; v_call: TRBV19; cdr3_aa: CASQPRDRGVLNEQFF
j_call: TRBJ2-5; v_call: TRBV12-3/TRBV12-4; cdr3_aa: CASSLKAETQYF
j_call: TRBJ2-5; v_call: TRBV5-4; cdr3_aa: CARSLAGGLKETQYF
j_call: TRBJ1-1; v_call: TRBV6-1; cdr3_aa: CASSGGGRLMNTEAFF
j_call: TRBJ2-7; v_call: TRBV19; cdr3_aa: CASRRQGDSYEQYF
j_call: TRBJ2-5; v_call: TRBV6-6; cdr3_aa: CASKQGGETQYF
j_call: TRBJ2-7; v_call: TRBV29-1; cdr3_aa: CSGIGRSSYEQYF
j_call: TRBJ1-3; v_call: TRBV29-1; cdr3_aa: CSARGQGDGNTIYF
j_call: TRBJ2-3; v_call: TRBV6-1; cdr3_aa: CASSERLAGVTDTQYF
j_call: TRBJ2-7; v_call: TRBV6-5; cdr3_aa: CASSPSGTSYEQYF
j_call: TRBJ1-6; v_call: TRBV7-6; cdr3_aa: CASSLEGDRGSPLHF
j_call: TRBJ1-5; v_call: TRBV30; cdr3_aa: CAWNPESNQPQHF
j_call: TRBJ2-6; v_call: TRBV5-1; cdr3_aa: CASSSGGHSGANVLTF
j_call: TRBJ2-3; v_call: TRBV6-1; cdr3_aa: CASSEARHYTDTQYF
j_call: TRBJ2-3; v_call: TRBV5-1; cdr3_aa: CASSLSGGVSTDTQYF
j_call: TRBJ1-1; v_call: TRBV29-1; cdr3_aa: CSLTRNTEAFF
j_call: TRBJ2-5; v_call: TRBV5-6; cdr3_aa: CASSGYRQETQYF
j_call: TRBJ1-5; v_call: TRBV12-3/TRBV12-4; cdr3_aa: CASGDLPSGQPQHF
j_call: TRBJ2-3; v_call: TRBV25-1; cdr3_aa: CASSEYVGRAGTDTQYF
j_call: TRBJ2-1; v_call: TRBV25-1; cdr3_aa: CASTDRGPNNEQFF
j_call: TRBJ2-7; v_call: TRBV19; cdr3_aa: CASSVGTGSYEQYF
j_call: TRBJ2-7; v_call: TRBV27; cdr3_aa: CASRRQGRGYEQYF
j_call: TRBJ2-4; v_call: TRBV19; cdr3_aa: CASSILAGVGDIQYF
j_call: TRBJ2-5; v_call: TRBV27; cdr3_aa: CASRQGQETQYF
j_call: TRBJ2-2; v_call: TRBV12-3/TRBV12-4; cdr3_aa: CASSFLVAGELFF
j_call: TRBJ2-1; v_call: TRBV6-1; cdr3_aa: CASSDPGTKGYNEQFF
j_call: TRBJ2-7; v_call: TRBV19; cdr3_aa: CASSMGTGVSYEQYF
j_call: TRBJ2-1; v_call: TRBV30; cdr3_aa: CAWSVAGGNEQFF
j_call: TRBJ2-3; v_call: TRBV28; cdr3_aa: CASSSLSAGGTDTQYF
j_call: TRBJ1-2; v_call: TRBV19; cdr3_aa: CASVLNLGGQSPHGYTF
j_call: TRBJ2-7; v_call: TRBV6-2/TRBV6-3; cdr3_aa: CASSDSYEQYF
j_call: TRBJ2-1; v_call: TRBV27; cdr3_aa: CASSLSLAGINEQFF
j_call: TRBJ2-1; v_call: TRBV19; cdr3_aa: CASTVKRKGVAGVSNEQFF
j_call: TRBJ1-1; v_call: TRBV30; cdr3_aa: CAWSIGRYNTEAFF
j_call: TRBJ1-2; v_call: TRBV20-1; cdr3_aa: CSAQRTENYGYTF
j_call: TRBJ2-7; v_call: TRBV19; cdr3_aa: CASKKGLAGVGEQYF
j_call: TRBJ2-7; v_call: TRBV27; cdr3_aa: CASSLPGTGGKQYF
j_call: TRBJ2-1; v_call: TRBV6-2/TRBV6-3; cdr3_aa: CASSYSRPPYNEQFF
j_call: TRBJ2-1; v_call: TRBV29-1; cdr3_aa: CSVELGRGSNNEQFF
j_call: TRBJ2-7; v_call: TRBV6-2/TRBV6-3; cdr3_aa: CASTTDSYEQYF
j_call: TRBJ2-1; v_call: TRBV30; cdr3_aa: CAWSQKPGQVRHEQFF
j_call: TRBJ1-3; v_call: TRBV30; cdr3_aa: CAWSVQGNTIYF
j_call: TRBJ2-5; v_call: TRBV29-1; cdr3_aa: CSVDRDRGGETQYF
j_call: TRBJ2-7; v_call: TRBV6-1; cdr3_aa: CASSAAGGSSYEQYF
j_call: TRBJ1-5; v_call: TRBV12-3/TRBV12-4; cdr3_aa: CASSPGEKPQHF